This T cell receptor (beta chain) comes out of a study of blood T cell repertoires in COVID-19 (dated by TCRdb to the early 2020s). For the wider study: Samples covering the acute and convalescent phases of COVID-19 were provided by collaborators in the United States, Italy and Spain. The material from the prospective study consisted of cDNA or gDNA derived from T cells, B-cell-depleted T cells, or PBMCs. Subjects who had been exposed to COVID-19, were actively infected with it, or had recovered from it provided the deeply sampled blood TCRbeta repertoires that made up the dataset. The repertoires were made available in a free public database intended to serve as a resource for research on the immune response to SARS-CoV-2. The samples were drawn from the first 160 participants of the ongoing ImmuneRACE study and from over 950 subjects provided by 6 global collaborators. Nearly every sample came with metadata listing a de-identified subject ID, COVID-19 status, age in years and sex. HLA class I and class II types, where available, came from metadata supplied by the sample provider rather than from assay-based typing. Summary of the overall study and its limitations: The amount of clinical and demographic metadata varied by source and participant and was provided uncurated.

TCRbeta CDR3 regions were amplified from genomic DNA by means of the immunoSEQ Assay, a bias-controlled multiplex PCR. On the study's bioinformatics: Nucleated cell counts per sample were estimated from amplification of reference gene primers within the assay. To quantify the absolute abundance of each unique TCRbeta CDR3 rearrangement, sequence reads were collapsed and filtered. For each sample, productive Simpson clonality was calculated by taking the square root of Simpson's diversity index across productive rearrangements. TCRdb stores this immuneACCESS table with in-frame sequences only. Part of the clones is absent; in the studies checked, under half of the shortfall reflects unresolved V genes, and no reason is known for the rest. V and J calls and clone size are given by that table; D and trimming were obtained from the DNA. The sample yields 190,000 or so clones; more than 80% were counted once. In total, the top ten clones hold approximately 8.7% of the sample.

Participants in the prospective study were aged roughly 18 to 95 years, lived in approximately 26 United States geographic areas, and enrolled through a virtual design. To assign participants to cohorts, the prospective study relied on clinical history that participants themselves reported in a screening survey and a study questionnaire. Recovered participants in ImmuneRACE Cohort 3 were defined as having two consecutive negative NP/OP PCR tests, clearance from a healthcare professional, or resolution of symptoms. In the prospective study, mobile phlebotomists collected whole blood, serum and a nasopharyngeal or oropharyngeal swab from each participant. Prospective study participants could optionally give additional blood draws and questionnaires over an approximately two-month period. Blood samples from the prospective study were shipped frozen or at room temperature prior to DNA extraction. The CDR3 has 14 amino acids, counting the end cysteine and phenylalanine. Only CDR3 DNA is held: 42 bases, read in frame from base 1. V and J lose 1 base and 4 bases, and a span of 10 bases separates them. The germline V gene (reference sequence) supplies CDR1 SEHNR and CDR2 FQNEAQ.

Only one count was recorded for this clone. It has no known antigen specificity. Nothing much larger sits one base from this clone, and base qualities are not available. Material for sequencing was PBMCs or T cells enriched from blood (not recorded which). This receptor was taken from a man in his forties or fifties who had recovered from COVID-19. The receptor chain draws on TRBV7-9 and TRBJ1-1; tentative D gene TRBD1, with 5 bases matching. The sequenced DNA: TGTGCCAGCAGCTTAGTGGACGGGGGCACTGAAGCTTTCTTT. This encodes CASSLVDGGTEAFF.